The source of this T cell receptor (beta chain) is a study of T cells in Graves' hyperthyroidism and ophthalmopathy. Overall study context: Any treatment followed the collection of peripheral blood at initial diagnosis.

This clonotype was seen a handful of times. Trimming cost V 3 bases and J 1 base; bases outside gene matches: 9. CDR1 SGHRS and CDR2 YFSETQ come from the germline V gene. CDR3 size: 16 residues. RNA transcripts gave rise to amplified TCR beta CDR3 regions. RT-PCR in the first round (using the HTBI primer set) targeted the TCR CDR3. TCRdb reanalysed the multiplex PCR reads using MiXCR and keeps one entry per CDR3 protein. The sample has 550,000 to 800,000 distinct CDR3 sequences, 15% to 20% seen once. The PBMCs studied were ones that came from around 10 ml fresh peripheral blood. This sequence was found in a young man with Graves' hyperthyroidism. The rearrangement links TRBV5-1 to TRBJ1-2; the match to TRBD1 covers 7 bases. The sample was blood. The DNA of the CDR3 is TGCGCCAGCAGCTGGGGAGGAGGGGGCAGTAACTATGGCTACACCTTC. This gives the protein CASSWGGGGSNYGYTF.